This entry concerns a single T cell receptor beta chain. The data are from a study of blood T cell repertoires in COVID-19. Turning to the study itself: PBMCs, B-cell-depleted T cells, or T cells provided the cDNA or gDNA that made up the material.

The V and J ends lost 0 bases and 4 bases, in that order; junction bases with no gene match: 8. CDR3 length: 18 residues. The germline CDR1 and CDR2 sequences are SGHTA and FQGNSA. The cohort comprised adults aged about 18 to 90 years residing in about 25 US areas. Recovered Cohort 3 donors showed two negative PCRs, clearance, or symptom resolution. The table came from immunoSEQ multiplex PCR; TCRdb's copy has only in-frame clones and leaves some out. This sample yields a few hundred thousand clones, of which 80% to 90% are seen a single time; roughly 8.3% belongs to the top ten. This clonotype was sampled from a man in his forties who had recovered from COVID-19. The rearrangement uses TRBV7-2 and TRBJ2-1, with 11 bases aligning to TRBD2. The material sequenced was PBMCs or T cells enriched from blood (not recorded which). CDR3 loop: CASSLATSGVVDYNEQFF. In DNA form, the CDR3 reads TGTGCCAGCAGCTTAGCGACTAGCGGGGTTGTGGATTACAATGAGCAGTTCTTC. The full variable domain, with the rest looked up from reference TRBV7-2 and TRBJ2-1, is GAGVSQSPSNKVTEKGKDVELRCDPISGHTALYWYRQSLGQGLEFLIYFQGNSAPDKSGLPSDRFSAERTGGSVSTLTIQRTQQEDSAVYLCASSLATSGVVDYNEQFFGPGTRLTVL.